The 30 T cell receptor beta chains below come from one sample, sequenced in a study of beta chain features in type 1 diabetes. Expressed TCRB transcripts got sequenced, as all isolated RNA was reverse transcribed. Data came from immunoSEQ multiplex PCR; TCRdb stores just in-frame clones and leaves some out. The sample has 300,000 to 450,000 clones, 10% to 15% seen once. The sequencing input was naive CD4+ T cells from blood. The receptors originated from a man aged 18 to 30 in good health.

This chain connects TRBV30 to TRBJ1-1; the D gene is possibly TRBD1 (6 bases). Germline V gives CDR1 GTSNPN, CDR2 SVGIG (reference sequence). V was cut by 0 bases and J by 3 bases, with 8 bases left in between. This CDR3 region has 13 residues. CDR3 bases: TGTGCCTGGAGTGTTTCAGGGGACACTGAAGCTTTCTTT. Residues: CAWSVSGDTEAFF.

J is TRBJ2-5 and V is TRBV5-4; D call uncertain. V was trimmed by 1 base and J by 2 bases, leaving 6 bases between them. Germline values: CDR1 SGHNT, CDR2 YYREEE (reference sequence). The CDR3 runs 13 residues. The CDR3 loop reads CASSLPQQETQYF. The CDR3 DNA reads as TGTGCCAGCAGCTTGCCACAGCAAGAGACCCAGTACTTC.

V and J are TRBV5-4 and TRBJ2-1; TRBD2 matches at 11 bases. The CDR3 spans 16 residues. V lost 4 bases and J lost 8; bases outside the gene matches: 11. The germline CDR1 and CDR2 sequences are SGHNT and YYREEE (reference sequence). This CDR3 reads CASSTGLAGPKDEQFF. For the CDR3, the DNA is TGTGCCAGCAGCACAGGACTAGCGGGCCCGAAGGATGAGCAGTTCTTC. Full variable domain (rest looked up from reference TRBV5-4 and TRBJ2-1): ETGVTQSPTHLIKTRGQQVTLRCSSQSGHNTVSWYQQALGQGPQFIFQYYREEENGRGNFPPRFSGLQFPNYSSELNVNALELDDSALYLCASSTGLAGPKDEQFFGPGTRLTVL.

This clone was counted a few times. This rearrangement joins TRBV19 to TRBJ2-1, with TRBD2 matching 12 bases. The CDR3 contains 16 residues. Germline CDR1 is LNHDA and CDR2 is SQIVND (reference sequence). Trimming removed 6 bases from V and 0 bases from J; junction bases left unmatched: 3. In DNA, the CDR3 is TGTGCCAGTAGCCCGACTAGCGGGAGCTCCTACAATGAGCAGTTCTTC. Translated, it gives CASSPTSGSSYNEQFF.

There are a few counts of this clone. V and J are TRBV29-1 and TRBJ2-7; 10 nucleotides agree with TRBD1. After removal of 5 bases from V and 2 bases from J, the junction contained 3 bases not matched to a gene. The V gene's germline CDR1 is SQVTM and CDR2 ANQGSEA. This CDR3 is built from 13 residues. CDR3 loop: CSVSGTGAYEQYF. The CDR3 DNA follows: TGCAGCGTTTCCGGGACAGGGGCCTACGAGCAGTACTTC.

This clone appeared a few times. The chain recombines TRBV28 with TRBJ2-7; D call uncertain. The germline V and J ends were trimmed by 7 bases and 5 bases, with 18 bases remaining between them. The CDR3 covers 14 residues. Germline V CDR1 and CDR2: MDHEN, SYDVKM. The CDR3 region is CASILSSEAHEQYF. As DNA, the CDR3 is TGTGCCAGCATCCTATCGTCCGAGGCCCACGAGCAGTACTTC. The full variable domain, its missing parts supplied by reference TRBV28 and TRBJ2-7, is DVKVTQSSRYLVKRTGEKVFLECVQDMDHENMFWYRQDPGLGLRLIYFSYDVKMKEKGDIPEGYSVSREKKERFSLILESASTNQTSMYLCASILSSEAHEQYFGPGTRLTVT.

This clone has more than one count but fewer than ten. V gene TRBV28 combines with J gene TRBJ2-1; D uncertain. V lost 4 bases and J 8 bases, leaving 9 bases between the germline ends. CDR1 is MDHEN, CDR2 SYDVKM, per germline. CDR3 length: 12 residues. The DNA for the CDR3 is TGTGCCAGCAGTTCAGGCGTCGATGAGCAGTTCTTC. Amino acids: CASSSGVDEQFF.

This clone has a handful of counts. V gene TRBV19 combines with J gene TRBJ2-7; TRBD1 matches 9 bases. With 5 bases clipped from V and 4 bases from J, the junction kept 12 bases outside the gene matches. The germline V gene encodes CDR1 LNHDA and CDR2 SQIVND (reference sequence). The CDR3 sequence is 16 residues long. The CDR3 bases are TGTGCCAGTAGTGCCGACCGTGGACAGGGGCTTTACGAGCAGTACTTC. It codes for CASSADRGQGLYEQYF.

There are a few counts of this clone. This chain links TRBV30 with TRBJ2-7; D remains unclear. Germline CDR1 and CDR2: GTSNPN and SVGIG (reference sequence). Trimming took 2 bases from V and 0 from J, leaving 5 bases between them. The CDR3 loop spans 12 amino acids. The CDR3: CAWSTISYEQYF. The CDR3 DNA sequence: TGTGCCTGGAGTACTATCTCCTACGAGCAGTACTTC.

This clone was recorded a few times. CDR3 in DNA: TGTGCCACCCGAGGGGGATACGAGCAGTACTTC. Translation: CATRGGYEQYF. The V call is TRBV30, the J call TRBJ2-7, with D possibly TRBD1 on 6 matching bases. The V end was cut by 8 bases, the J end by 4 bases, with 12 bases between. This CDR3 spans 11 amino acids. The V gene's germline CDR1 is GTSNPN and CDR2 SVGIG (reference sequence).

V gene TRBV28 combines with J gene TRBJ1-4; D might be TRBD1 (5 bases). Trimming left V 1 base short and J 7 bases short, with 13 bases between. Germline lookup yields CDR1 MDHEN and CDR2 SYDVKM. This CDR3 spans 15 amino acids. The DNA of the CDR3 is TGTGCCAGCAGTTTATCTGCAGGGATGGGTGAAAAACTGTTTTTT. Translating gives CASSLSAGMGEKLFF. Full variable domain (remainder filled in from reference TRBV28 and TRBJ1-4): DVKVTQSSRYLVKRTGEKVFLECVQDMDHENMFWYRQDPGLGLRLIYFSYDVKMKEKGDIPEGYSVSREKKERFSLILESASTNQTSMYLCASSLSAGMGEKLFFGSGTQLSVL.

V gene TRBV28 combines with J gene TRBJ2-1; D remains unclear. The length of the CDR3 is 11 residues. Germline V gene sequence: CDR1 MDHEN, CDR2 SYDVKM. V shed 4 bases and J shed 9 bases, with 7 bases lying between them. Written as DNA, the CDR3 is TGTGCCAGCAGTTACTACGGTGAGCAGTTCTTC. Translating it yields CASSYYGEQFF.

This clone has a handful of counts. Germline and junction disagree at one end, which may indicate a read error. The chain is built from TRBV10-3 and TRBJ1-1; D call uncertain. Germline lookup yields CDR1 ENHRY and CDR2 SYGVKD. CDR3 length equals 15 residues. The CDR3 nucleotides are TGTGCCAGCAGTTACGCATGGCCCGGGGACACTGAAGCTTTCTTT. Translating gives CASSYAWPGDTEAFF.

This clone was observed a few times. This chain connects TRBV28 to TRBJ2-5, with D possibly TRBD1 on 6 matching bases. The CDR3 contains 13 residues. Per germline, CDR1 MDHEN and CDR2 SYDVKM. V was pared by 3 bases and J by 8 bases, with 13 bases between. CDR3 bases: TGTGCCAGCAGTTTGACAGGCCTCCCAACCCAGTACTTC. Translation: CASSLTGLPTQYF.

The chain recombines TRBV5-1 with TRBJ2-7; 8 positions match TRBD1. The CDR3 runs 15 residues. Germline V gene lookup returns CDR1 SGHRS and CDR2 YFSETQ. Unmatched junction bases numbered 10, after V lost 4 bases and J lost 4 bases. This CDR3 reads CASSLRTGTIYEQYF. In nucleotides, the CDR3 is TGCGCCAGCAGCCTCCGGACAGGGACCATTTACGAGCAGTACTTC.

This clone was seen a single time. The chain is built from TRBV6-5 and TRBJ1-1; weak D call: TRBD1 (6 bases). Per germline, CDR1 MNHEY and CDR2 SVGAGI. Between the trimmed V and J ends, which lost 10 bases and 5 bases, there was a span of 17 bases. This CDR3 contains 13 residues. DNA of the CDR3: TGTGCCACCAAAGGGGGGGGTACGACTGAAGCTTTCTTT. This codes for CATKGGGTTEAFF.

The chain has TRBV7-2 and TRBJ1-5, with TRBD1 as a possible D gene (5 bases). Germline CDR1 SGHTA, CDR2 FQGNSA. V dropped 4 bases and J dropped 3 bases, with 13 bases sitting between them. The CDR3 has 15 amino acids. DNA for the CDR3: TGTGCCAGCAGCTCAGCGGGGCAGATCAATCAGCCCCAGCATTTT. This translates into CASSSAGQINQPQHF.

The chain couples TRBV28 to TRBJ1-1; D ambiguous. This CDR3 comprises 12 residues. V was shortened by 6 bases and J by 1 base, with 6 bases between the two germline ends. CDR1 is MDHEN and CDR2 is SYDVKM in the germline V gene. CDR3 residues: CASSPENTEAFF. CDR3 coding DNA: TGTGCCAGCAGCCCAGAGAACACTGAAGCTTTCTTT.

In DNA form, the CDR3 reads TGTGCCAGCAGCCCAGGGACAGGCTACAATGAGCAGTTCTTC. As protein: CASSPGTGYNEQFF. The chain has TRBV7-9 and TRBJ2-1; 8 bases map to TRBD1. The CDR3 is 14 residues long. In germline, CDR1 is SEHNR, CDR2 FQNEAQ (reference sequence). Trimming at V came to 5 bases and at J to 3 bases, leaving 3 bases not matched to a gene. Drawing the rest from reference TRBV7-9 and TRBJ2-1, the complete variable domain is DTGVSQNPRHKITKRGQNVTFRCDPISEHNRLYWYRQTLGQGPEFLTYFQNEAQLEKSRLLSDRFSAERPKGSFSTLEIQRTEQGDSAMYLCASSPGTGYNEQFFGPGTRLTVL.

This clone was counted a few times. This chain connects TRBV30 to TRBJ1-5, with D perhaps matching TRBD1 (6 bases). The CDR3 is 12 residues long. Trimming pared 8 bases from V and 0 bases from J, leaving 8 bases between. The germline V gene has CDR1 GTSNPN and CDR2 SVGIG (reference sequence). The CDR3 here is CAGGTSNQPQHF. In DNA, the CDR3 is TGTGCCGGGGGCACTAGCAATCAGCCCCAGCATTTT.

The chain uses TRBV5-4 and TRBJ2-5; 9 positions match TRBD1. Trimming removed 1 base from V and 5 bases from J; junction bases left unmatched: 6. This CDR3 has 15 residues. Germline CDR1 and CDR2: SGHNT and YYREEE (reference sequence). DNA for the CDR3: TGTGCCAGCAGCTTGCAACAGGGGGCAGGGGAGACCCAGTACTTC. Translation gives CASSLQQGAGETQYF.

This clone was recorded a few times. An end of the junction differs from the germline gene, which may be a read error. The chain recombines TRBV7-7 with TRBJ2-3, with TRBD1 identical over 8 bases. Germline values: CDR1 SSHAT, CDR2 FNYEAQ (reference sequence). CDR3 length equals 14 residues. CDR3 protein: CASSHNQGADTQYF. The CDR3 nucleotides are TGTGCTAGCAGTCACAACCAGGGGGCTGATACGCAGTATTTT. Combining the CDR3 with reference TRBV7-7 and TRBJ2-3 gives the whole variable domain GAGVSQSPRYKVTKRGQDVTLRCDPISSHATLYWYQQALGQGPEFLTYFNYEAQPDKSGLPSDRFSAERPEGSISTLTIQRTEQRDSAMYRCASSHNQGADTQYFGPGTRLTVL.

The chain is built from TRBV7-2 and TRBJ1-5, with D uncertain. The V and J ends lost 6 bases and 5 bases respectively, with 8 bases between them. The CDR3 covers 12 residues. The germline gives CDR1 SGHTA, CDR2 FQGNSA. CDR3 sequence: CASRGPDQPQHF. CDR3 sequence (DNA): TGTGCCAGCAGGGGCCCGGATCAGCCCCAGCATTTT.

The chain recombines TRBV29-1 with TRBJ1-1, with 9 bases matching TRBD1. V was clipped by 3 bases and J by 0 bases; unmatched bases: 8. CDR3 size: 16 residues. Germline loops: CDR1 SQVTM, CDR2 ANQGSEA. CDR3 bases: TGCAGCGTTGATGGAGGGACAGGGACTATGAACACTGAAGCTTTCTTT. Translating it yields CSVDGGTGTMNTEAFF.

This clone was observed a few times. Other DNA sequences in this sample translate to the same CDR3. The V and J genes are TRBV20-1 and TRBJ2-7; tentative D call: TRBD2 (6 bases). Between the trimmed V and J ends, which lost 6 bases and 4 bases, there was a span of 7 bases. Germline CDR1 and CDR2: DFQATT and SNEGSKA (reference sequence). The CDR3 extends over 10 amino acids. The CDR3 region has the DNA TGCAGTGCGGGGGGTTACGAGCAGTACTTC. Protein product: CSAGGYEQYF.

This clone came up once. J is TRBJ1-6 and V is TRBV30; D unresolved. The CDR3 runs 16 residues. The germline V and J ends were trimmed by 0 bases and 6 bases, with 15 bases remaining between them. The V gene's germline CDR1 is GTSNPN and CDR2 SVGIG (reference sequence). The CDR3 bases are TGTGCCTGGAGTGTACATAGTAGGACTCCTAATTCACCCCTCCACTTT. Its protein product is CAWSVHSRTPNSPLHF.

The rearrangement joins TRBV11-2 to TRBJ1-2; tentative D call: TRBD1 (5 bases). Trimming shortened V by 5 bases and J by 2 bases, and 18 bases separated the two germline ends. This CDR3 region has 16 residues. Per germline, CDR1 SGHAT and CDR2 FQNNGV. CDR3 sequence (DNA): TGTGCCAGCAGCCCACTGGGGGAACGGGGGAACTATGGCTACACCTTC. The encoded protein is CASSPLGERGNYGYTF.

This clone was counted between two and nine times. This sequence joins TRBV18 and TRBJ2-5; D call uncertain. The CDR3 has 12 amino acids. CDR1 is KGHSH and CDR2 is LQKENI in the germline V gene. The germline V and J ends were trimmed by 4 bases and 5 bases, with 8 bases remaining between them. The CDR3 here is CASSLRQETQYF. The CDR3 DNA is TGTGCCAGCTCACTGCGGCAGGAGACCCAGTACTTC.

The CDR3 nucleotides read TGTGCCAGTAGTATCGTAGCTAAAATCCACGAGCAGTACTTC. Translation: CASSIVAKIHEQYF. The V and J genes are TRBV19 and TRBJ2-7; D is unclear. The CDR3 runs to 14 residues. Germline CDR1 is LNHDA and CDR2 is SQIVND (reference sequence). V was clipped by 3 bases and J by 5 bases, with 14 bases between them.

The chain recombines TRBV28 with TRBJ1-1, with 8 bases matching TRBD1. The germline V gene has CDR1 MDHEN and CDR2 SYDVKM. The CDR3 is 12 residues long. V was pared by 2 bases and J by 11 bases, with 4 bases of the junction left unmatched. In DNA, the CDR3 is TGTGCCAGCAGTTTACGACAGGGGAAGGCTTTCTTT. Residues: CASSLRQGKAFF.